Shown below are 21 T cell receptor beta chains from a single sample sequenced in a study of CD8+ T cells in alopecia areata. cDNA prepared by RNA extraction and subsequent reverse transcription served as the template for sequencing. Produced via immunoSEQ multiplex PCR; TCRdb's table is partial and in-frame only. The data contain a few hundred thousand clones, approximately 45% of them seen just once; the ten biggest clones take up about 2.4%. Described treatment: oral pan-JAK inhibitor, 5-10 mg twice daily. Specimen: CD4+ T cells sorted from blood, collected at approximately week 39, from a patient treated with tofacitinib. The receptor source for this set is a human donor with alopecia areata.

The rearrangement joins TRBV15 to TRBJ2-2; tentatively, D is TRBD2 (6 bases). V was shortened by 8 bases and J by 2 bases, with 12 bases between the two germline ends. Germline CDR1 reads LNHNV; CDR2 reads YYDKDF (reference sequence). CDR3 size: 14 residues. The chain's CDR3 is CATDAGRNTGELFF. The CDR3 coding sequence is TGTGCCACCGACGCGGGACGAAACACCGGGGAGCTGTTTTTT.

The chain combines TRBV14 with TRBJ2-1; D is ambiguous. The CDR3 has 14 amino acids. V was clipped by 3 bases and J by 6 bases, with 12 bases between them. The germline gives CDR1 SGHDN, CDR2 FVKESK. In DNA form, the CDR3 reads TGTGCCAGCAGCCAGCTAGTGAGGATCAATGAGCAGTTCTTC. Amino acids: CASSQLVRINEQFF.

CDR3 region: CASSLTGGTGANVLTF. In DNA, the CDR3 is TGTGCCAGTAGTTTGACAGGGGGAACTGGGGCCAACGTCCTGACTTTC. This chain joins TRBV19 and TRBJ2-6; 9 positions agree with TRBD1. Germline CDR1 reads LNHDA; CDR2 reads SQIVND (reference sequence). CDR3 size: 16 residues. V lost 5 bases to trimming and J lost 2 bases; unmatched junction nucleotides: 4.

This chain joins TRBV2 and TRBJ2-2, with D perhaps matching TRBD1 (5 bases). The germline V gene encodes CDR1 SNHLY and CDR2 FYNNEI. The CDR3 covers 15 residues. Trimming took 4 bases from V and 0 from J, leaving 9 bases between them. CDR3 sequence (DNA): TGTGCCAGCAGTGCTACAGGAGCGAACACCGGGGAGCTGTTTTTT. This gives the protein CASSATGANTGELFF.

The CDR3 is CASSSTRQASDGYTF. Written as DNA, the CDR3 is TGCGCCAGCAGCTCCACGAGACAGGCGTCAGATGGCTACACCTTC. The chain employs TRBV5-1 and TRBJ1-2, with D possibly being TRBD1 (6 bases). CDR3 length: 15 amino acids. Germline V gene data show CDR1 as SGHRS and CDR2 as YFSETQ. Trimming removed 3 bases from V and 6 bases from J, with 18 bases in between.

J is TRBJ2-6 and V is TRBV4-1, with D tentatively TRBD1 (5 bases). V shed 4 bases and J shed 0 bases, with 13 bases lying between them. Germline V CDR1 and CDR2: MGHRA, YSYEKL. The CDR3 is made up of 17 amino acids. The DNA for the CDR3 is TGCGCCAGCAGCCGGGCAGGGCAAGCCTCTGGGGCCAACGTCCTGACTTTC. Translation: CASSRAGQASGANVLTF.

The chain uses TRBV5-1 and TRBJ2-5; perhaps D is TRBD1 or TRBD2 (5 bases each). In germline, CDR1 is SGHRS, CDR2 YFSETQ. Trimming took off 1 base at V and 0 bases at J, with 16 bases between the two ends. The CDR3 is 17 amino acids. The CDR3 region is CASSLWAMGRHQETQYF. CDR3 DNA: TGCGCCAGCAGCTTGTGGGCTATGGGACGCCACCAAGAGACCCAGTACTTC. Full variable domain (outside the CDR3, taken from reference TRBV5-1 and TRBJ2-5): KAGVTQTPRYLIKTRGQQVTLSCSPISGHRSVSWYQQTPGQGLQFLFEYFSETQRNKGNFPGRFSGRQFSNSRSEMNVSTLELGDSALYLCASSLWAMGRHQETQYFGPGTRLLVL.

The V and J genes are TRBV7-9 and TRBJ1-1; TRBD1 is a possible D gene (5 bases). The germline gives CDR1 SEHNR, CDR2 FQNEAQ (reference sequence). V shed 5 bases and J shed 5 bases, with 18 bases lying between them. The CDR3 loop spans 15 amino acids. CDR3 sequence: CASSPTGGLATEAFF. For the CDR3, the DNA is TGTGCCAGCAGCCCCACTGGGGGTCTTGCAACTGAAGCTTTCTTT.

The chain combines TRBV28 with TRBJ1-5; D is unclear. CDR1 MDHEN and CDR2 SYDVKM come from the germline V gene. The V and J ends lost 7 bases and 10 bases respectively, with 23 bases between them. CDR3 length: 15 residues. The CDR3 loop is CASTHSETPRQPQHF. CDR3 sequence (DNA): TGTGCCAGCACCCATTCCGAGACCCCACGGCAACCCCAGCATTTT.

The gene calls are TRBV29-1 and TRBJ1-2; D may be TRBD1 (6 bases). V gave up 4 bases and J gave up 9 bases, with 15 bases separating them. The V gene's germline CDR1 is SQVTM and CDR2 ANQGSEA. The CDR3 runs 12 residues. As DNA, the CDR3 is TGCAGCGTTGTAAGGCAGGGGAGTCGCTACACCTTC. It translates to CSVVRQGSRYTF. Looking up the rest from reference TRBV29-1 and TRBJ1-2 gives the full variable domain: SAVISQKPSRDICQRGTSLTIQCQVDSQVTMMFWYRQQPGQSLTLIATANQGSEATYESGFVIDKFPISRPNLTFSTLTVSNMSPEDSSIYLCSVVRQGSRYTFGSGTRLTVV.

This clone was observed a few times. The V call is TRBV25-1, the J call TRBJ2-5; D may be TRBD2 (6 bases). From germline, CDR1 is MGHDK and CDR2 SYGVNS. The CDR3 has 16 residues. Trimming stripped 1 base from V and 1 base from J, with 13 bases between. The CDR3, as DNA: TGTGCCAGCAGTGAATTGGACGGGAGCCCCCAAGAGACCCAGTACTTC. It codes for CASSELDGSPQETQYF.

The chain links TRBV14 to TRBJ2-2; 9 nucleotides line up with TRBD2. Germline V gene lookup returns CDR1 SGHDN and CDR2 FVKESK. With 4 bases clipped from V and 6 bases from J, the junction kept 3 bases outside the gene matches. The CDR3 is 14 amino acids. CDR3 DNA sequence: TGTGCCAGCAGCCTTAGCGGGAGAGCCGGGGAGCTGTTTTTT. Translating it yields CASSLSGRAGELFF.

This chain joins TRBV29-1 and TRBJ2-1, with TRBD2 identical over 12 bases. Trimming removed 4 bases from V and 8 bases from J; junction bases left unmatched: 9. CDR3 length equals 15 residues. CDR1 and CDR2 (germline): SQVTM, ANQGSEA. In DNA form, the CDR3 reads TGCAGCGTTGCGGGTCCTAGCGGGAGGGGCCATGAGCAGTTCTTC. Residues: CSVAGPSGRGHEQFF.

This chain joins TRBV30 and TRBJ2-5; no firm D call. The CDR3 is 12 amino acids. The V and J ends lost 6 bases and 5 bases respectively, with 13 bases between them. Per the germline V gene, CDR1 is GTSNPN and CDR2 is SVGIG (reference sequence). The CDR3: CACRRFGETQYF. The CDR3 coding sequence is TGTGCCTGCAGAAGGTTCGGGGAGACCCAGTACTTC.

The CDR3: CSATMDSEAFF. CDR3 coding DNA: TGCAGTGCTACCATGGACAGTGAAGCTTTCTTT. The V call is TRBV20-1, the J call TRBJ1-1; possibly TRBD1 for D (6 bases). The germline V gene encodes CDR1 DFQATT and CDR2 SNEGSKA (reference sequence). Trimming removed 4 bases from V and 7 bases from J, with 10 bases in between. The CDR3 is 11 residues long.

The genes are TRBV5-1 and TRBJ2-3; D is possibly TRBD2 (5 bases). The V end was cut by 3 bases, the J end by 3 bases, with 14 bases between. The CDR3 has 15 residues. Germline-derived CDR1 and CDR2 are SGHRS and YFSETQ. CDR3 coding DNA: TGCGCCAGCAGCTCCTCCAGCACGGGGACAGATACGCAGTATTTT. Amino acid sequence: CASSSSSTGTDTQYF.

This chain joins TRBV15 and TRBJ2-7, with TRBD1 matching over 11 bases. CDR1 LNHNV and CDR2 YYDKDF come from the germline V gene (reference sequence). With V trimmed by 3 bases and J by 1 base, 8 bases remained unmatched. The CDR3 has 17 residues. The CDR3 is CATSRAPRDRGSYEQYF. The DNA for the CDR3 is TGTGCCACCAGCAGGGCACCGAGGGACAGGGGGTCCTACGAGCAGTACTTC.

CDR3 bases: TGTGCCAGCAGCACCGGCTCTGGGGCCAACGTCCTGACTTTC. Its protein is CASSTGSGANVLTF. The rearrangement links TRBV11-2 to TRBJ2-6; D remains ambiguous. The CDR3 has 14 residues. V shed 5 bases and J shed 0 bases, with 5 bases lying between them. The germline V gene has CDR1 SGHAT and CDR2 FQNNGV.

The J gene is TRBJ1-2, the V gene TRBV6-5, with TRBD1 identical over 7 bases. This CDR3 is 13 amino acids long. Germline lookup yields CDR1 MNHEY and CDR2 SVGAGI. V trimming: 8 bases; J trimming: 3 bases; junction bases outside the gene matches: 6. Here the CDR3 reads CASARGLHYGYTF. The DNA of the CDR3 is TGTGCCAGCGCGAGGGGGCTCCACTATGGCTACACCTTC.

The chain is built from TRBV9 and TRBJ2-3; no clear D gene. Trimming stripped 0 bases from V and 1 base from J, with 6 bases between. The germline gives CDR1 SGDLS, CDR2 YYNGEE. This CDR3 region has 14 residues. The CDR3 spells CASSVAPGTDTQYF. The CDR3 DNA reads TGTGCCAGCAGCGTAGCCCCAGGCACAGATACGCAGTATTTT.

This clone was detected only a few times. This rearrangement joins TRBV5-1 to TRBJ2-2; 7 bases match TRBD2. The CDR3 is made up of 17 amino acids. Germline V CDR1 and CDR2: SGHRS, YFSETQ. V trimming: 4 bases; J trimming: 2 bases; junction bases outside the gene matches: 11. CDR3: CASSPRGGGANTGELFF. CDR3 nucleotides: TGCGCCAGCAGCCCTCGCGGGGGAGGGGCCAACACCGGGGAGCTGTTTTTT.